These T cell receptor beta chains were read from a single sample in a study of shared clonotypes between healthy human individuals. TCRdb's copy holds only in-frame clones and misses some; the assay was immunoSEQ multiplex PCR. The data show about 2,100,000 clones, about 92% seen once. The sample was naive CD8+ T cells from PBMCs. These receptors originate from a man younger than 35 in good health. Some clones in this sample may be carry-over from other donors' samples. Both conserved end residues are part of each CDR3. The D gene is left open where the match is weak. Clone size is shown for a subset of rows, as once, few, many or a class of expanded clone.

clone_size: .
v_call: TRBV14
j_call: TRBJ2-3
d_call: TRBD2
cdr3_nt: TGTGCCAGCAGCCAAGGAGGGAGCGGGAGGGCCTCGGGGACAGATACGCAGTATTTT
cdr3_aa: CASSQGGSGRASGTDTQYF

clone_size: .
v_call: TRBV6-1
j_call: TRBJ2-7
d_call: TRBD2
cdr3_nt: TGTGCCAGCAGGCTTAGCGGGCCGACCTACGAGCAGTACTTC
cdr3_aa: CASRLSGPTYEQYF

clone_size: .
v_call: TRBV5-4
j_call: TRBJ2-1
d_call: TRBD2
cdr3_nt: TGTGCCAGCAGCTACGGACTAGCGGGAAACAATGAGCAGTTCTTC
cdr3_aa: CASSYGLAGNNEQFF

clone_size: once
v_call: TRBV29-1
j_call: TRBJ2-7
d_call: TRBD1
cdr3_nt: TGCAGCGTTAAACTGGGACAGGGTATAAGGTACGAGCAGTACTTC
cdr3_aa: CSVKLGQGIRYEQYF

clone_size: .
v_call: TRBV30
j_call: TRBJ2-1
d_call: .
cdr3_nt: TGTGCCTGGAGTGTAGGAGGTTTCGGGACTGAGCAGTTCTTC
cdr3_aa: CAWSVGGFGTEQFF

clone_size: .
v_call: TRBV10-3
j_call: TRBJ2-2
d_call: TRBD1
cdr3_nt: TGTGCCATCAGCGACAGGGCGGAAACCGGGGAGCTGTTTTTT
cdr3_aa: CAISDRAETGELFF

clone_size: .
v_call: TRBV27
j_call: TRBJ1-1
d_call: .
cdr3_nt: TGTGCCAGCAGTACTAGGGACATCCCCACTGAAGCTTTCTTT
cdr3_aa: CASSTRDIPTEAFF

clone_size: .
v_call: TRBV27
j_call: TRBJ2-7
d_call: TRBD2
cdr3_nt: TGTGCCAGCAGTTTGGCTAGCGGGTACGAGCAGTACTTC
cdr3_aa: CASSLASGYEQYF

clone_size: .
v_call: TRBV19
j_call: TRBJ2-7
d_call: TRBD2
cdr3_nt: TGTGCCAGTAGTCCGCGGGAGGCTAGCTCCTACGAGCAGTACTTC
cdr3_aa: CASSPREASSYEQYF

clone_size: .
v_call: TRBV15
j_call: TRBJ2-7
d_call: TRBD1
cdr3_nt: TGTGCCACCAGCCGGACAGGGGCGCCCTTGGAGCAGTACTTC
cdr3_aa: CATSRTGAPLEQYF

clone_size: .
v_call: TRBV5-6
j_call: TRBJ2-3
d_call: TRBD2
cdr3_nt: TGTGCCAGCAGCTTCCTAGCGGCTAGCACAGATACGCAGTATTTT
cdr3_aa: CASSFLAASTDTQYF

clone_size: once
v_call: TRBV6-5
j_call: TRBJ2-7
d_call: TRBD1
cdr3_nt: TGTGCCAGCAGTTACTCGGTAGGACAGGGGCTTTACGAGCAGTACTTC
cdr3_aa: CASSYSVGQGLYEQYF

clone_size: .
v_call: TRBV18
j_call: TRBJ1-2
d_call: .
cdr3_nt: TGTGCCAGCTCACCACCGGCTATCCTCGGGGGCAGTTCTGGCTATGGCTACACCTTC
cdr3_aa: CASSPPAILGGSSGYGYTF

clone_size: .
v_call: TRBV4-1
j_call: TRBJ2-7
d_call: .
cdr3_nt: TGCGCCAGCAGCCAAGGCCGACTAGGAGGCGAGCAGTACTTC
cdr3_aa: CASSQGRLGGEQYF

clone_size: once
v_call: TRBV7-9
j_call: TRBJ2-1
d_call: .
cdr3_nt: TGTGCCAGCACCCCTCACACCAACCCTCCGGCGGCCTCCTACAATGAGCAGTTCTTC
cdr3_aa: CASTPHTNPPAASYNEQFF

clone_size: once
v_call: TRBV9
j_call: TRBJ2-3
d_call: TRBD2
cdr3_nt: TGTGCCAGCAGCGCTAGCGGGAGAGAGGTAGATACGCAGTATTTT
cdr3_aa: CASSASGREVDTQYF

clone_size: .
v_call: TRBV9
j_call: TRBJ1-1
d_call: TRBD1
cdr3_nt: TGTGCCAGCAGCTCCAGTCCCGGGACAGAGATGAACACTGAAGCTTTCTTT
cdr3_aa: CASSSSPGTEMNTEAFF

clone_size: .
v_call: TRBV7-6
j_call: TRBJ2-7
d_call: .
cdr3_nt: TGTGCCAGCAGCTCGGGGCCGGGACCCGCCTACGAGCAGTACTTC
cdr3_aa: CASSSGPGPAYEQYF

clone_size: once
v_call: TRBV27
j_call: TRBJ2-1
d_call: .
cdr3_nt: TGTGCCAGCAAGATCGTAGACGGTGAGCAGTTCTTC
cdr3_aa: CASKIVDGEQFF

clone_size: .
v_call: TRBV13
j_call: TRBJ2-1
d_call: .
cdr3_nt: TGTGCCAGCAGCATGTTAGATGAGCAGTTCTTC
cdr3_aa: CASSMLDEQFF

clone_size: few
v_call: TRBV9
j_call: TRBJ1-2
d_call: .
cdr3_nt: TGTGCCAGCAGCGTGGGGGCAGCCGACTATGGCTACACCTTC
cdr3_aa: CASSVGAADYGYTF

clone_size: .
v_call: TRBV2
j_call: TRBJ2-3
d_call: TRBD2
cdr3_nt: TGTGCCAGCAGAACCACTAGCGGGAGACCAATCAGGACAGATACGCAGTATTTT
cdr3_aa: CASRTTSGRPIRTDTQYF

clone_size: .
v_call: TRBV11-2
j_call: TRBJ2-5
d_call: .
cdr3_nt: TGTGCCAGCAGCTTACGAAGGGTGTTGGAGACCCAGTACTTC
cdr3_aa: CASSLRRVLETQYF

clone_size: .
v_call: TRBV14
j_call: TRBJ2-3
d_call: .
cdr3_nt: TGTGCCAGCAGCCAAGGCGGAGGGGTATCAGATACGCAGTATTTT
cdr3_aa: CASSQGGGVSDTQYF

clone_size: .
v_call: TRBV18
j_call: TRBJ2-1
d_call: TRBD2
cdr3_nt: TGTGCCACCGACGGGACTAGCGGAGACAATGAGCAGTTCTTC
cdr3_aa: CATDGTSGDNEQFF

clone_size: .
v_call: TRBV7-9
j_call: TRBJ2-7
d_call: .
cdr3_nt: TGTGCCAGCAGCTTTAGCGGATCCTACGAGCAGTACTTC
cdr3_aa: CASSFSGSYEQYF

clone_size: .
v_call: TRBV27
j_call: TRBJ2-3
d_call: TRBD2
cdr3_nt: TGTGCCAGCACAAGCGGGAGGGCCTTGTGGACGCAGTATTTT
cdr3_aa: CASTSGRALWTQYF

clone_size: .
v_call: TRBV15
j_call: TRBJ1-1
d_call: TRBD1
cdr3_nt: TGTGCCACCACGACGGGGACAGAAGGGTACACTGAAGCTTTCTTT
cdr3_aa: CATTTGTEGYTEAFF

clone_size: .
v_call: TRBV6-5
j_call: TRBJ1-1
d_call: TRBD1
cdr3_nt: TGTGCCAGCAGTTCCTGGACAGGAGTGAACACTGAAGCTTTCTTT
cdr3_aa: CASSSWTGVNTEAFF

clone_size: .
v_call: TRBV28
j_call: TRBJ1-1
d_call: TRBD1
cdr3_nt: TGTGCCAGCAGGACGACAGGGGCCTCGAATACTGAAGCTTTCTTT
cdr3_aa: CASRTTGASNTEAFF

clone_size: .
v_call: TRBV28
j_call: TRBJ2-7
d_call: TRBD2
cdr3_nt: TGTGCCAGCATGAGCCCGGGACTAGGGCCCGAGCAGTACTTC
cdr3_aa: CASMSPGLGPEQYF

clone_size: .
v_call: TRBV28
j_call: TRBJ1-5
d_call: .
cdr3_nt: TGTGCCAGCAGTTTCCCCCGGGGGATCTCGGATCAGCCCCAGCATTTT
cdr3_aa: CASSFPRGISDQPQHF

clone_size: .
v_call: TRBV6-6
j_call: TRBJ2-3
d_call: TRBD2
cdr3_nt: TGTGCCAGCAGATCCGGGACTAGAAGTGAAGGGGTTACGCAGTATTTT
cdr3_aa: CASRSGTRSEGVTQYF

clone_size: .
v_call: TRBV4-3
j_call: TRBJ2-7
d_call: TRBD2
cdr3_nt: TGCGCCAGCAGCCAAGTCGCTAGCGGGAGAGGCGAGCAGTACTTC
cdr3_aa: CASSQVASGRGEQYF

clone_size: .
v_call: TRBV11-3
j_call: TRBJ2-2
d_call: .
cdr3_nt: TGTGCCAGCAGCCCCCCTGACACCGGGGAGCTGTTTTTT
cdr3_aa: CASSPPDTGELFF

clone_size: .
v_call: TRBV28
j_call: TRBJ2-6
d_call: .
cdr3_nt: TGTGCCAGCAGTTCCCCCACGTCCAACGTCCTGACTTTC
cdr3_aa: CASSSPTSNVLTF

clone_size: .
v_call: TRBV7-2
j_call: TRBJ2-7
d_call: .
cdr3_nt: TGTGCCAGCAGCTTAGCGCGTACAGGGAGCTCCTACGAGCAGTACTTC
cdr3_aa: CASSLARTGSSYEQYF

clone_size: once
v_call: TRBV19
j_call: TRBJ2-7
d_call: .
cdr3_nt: TGTGCCAGTTCGGACAGTTACGAGCAGTACTTC
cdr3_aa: CASSDSYEQYF

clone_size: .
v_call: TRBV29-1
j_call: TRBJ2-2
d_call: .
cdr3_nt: TGCAGCGTTGAATTCAGTTTATCGAACACCGGGGAGCTGTTTTTT
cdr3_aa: CSVEFSLSNTGELFF

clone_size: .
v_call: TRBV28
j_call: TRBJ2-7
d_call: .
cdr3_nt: TGTGCCAGCCTCGGTCTCGGGTACGAGCAGTACTTC
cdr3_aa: CASLGLGYEQYF

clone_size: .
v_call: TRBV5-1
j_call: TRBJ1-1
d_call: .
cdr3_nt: TGCGCCAGCAGCTCCGGGACCGCAGCTTTCTTT
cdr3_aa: CASSSGTAAFF

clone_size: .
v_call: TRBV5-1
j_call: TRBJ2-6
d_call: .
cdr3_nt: TGCGCCAGCAGCTCCCCGGGCTCTGGGGCCAACGTCCTGACTTTC
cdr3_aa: CASSSPGSGANVLTF

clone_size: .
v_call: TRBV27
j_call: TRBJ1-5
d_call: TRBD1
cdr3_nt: TGTGCCAGCAATCCGGGACAGATAAATCAGCCCCAGCATTTT
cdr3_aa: CASNPGQINQPQHF

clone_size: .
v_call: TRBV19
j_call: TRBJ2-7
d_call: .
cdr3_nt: TGTGCCAGTAGTCCCCGGACAGCCTACGAGCAGTACTTC
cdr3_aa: CASSPRTAYEQYF

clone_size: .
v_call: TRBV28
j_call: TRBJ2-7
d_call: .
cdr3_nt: TGTGCCAGCAGTCCCCCAAGAGCTAGGGCCCACGAGCAGTACTTC
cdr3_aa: CASSPPRARAHEQYF

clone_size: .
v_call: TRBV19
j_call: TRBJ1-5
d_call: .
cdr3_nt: TGTGCCAGTAGTATAGATCGGAACCGGGGATTCAATCAGCCCCAGCATTTT
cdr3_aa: CASSIDRNRGFNQPQHF

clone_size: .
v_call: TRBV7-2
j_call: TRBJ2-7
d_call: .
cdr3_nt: TGTGCCAGCAGCTTAGCGTTTAGCGGTCTAGGCTCCTACGAGCAGTACTTC
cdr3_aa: CASSLAFSGLGSYEQYF

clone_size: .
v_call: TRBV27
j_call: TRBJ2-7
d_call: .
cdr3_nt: TGTGCCAGCAGTTTGTATAGGGGAGGAGACGAGCAGTACTTC
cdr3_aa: CASSLYRGGDEQYF

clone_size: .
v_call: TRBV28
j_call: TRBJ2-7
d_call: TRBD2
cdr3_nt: TGTGCCAGCAGACCGACAGAGACTAGCGGGAGGGCCCTGTACGAGCAGTACTTC
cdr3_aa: CASRPTETSGRALYEQYF

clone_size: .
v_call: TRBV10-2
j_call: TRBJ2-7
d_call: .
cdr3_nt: TGCGCCAGCAGTAACTACGTCTCCTACGAGCAGTACTTC
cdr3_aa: CASSNYVSYEQYF

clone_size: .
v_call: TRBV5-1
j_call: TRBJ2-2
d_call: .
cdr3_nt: TGCGCCAGCAGCTTGTTCGGTAGACCCGAGGAGCTGTTTTTT
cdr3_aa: CASSLFGRPEELFF

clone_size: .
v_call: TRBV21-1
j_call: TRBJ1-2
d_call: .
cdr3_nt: TGTGCCAGCAGCAAAGGGACAGGGAAATCTAACTATGGCTACACCTTC
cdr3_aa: CASSKGTGKSNYGYTF

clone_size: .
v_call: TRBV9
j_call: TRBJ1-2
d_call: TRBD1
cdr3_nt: TGTGCCAGCAGCCCCCGGGACAGATATGGCTACACCTTC
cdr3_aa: CASSPRDRYGYTF

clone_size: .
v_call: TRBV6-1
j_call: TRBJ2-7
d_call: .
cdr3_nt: TGTGCCAGCAGTCCTAGACTCGCATACGAGCAGTACTTC
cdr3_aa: CASSPRLAYEQYF